The TCR beta chain described here comes from a study of T cell responses to AZD1222 COVID-19 vaccine. Germline CDR1 and CDR2: SGHNT and YYREEE (reference sequence). The CDR3 totals 15 residues. V lost 6 bases and J 0 bases, leaving 10 bases between the germline ends. In its sample, this clone was seen a few times. The protocol was immunoSEQ multiplex PCR, while the TCRdb copy is restricted to in-frame clones and leaves out a portion. The table records over 110,000 clones, roughly 92% of them present only once. This sequence originates from an adult in good health. The specimen comprised peripheral blood, sampled on day 0 of AZD1222 vaccination. V and J are TRBV5-4 and TRBJ2-6; the D is unclear. CDR3 coding DNA: TGTGCCAGCACCCGAACCTACTCTGGGGCCAACGTCCTGACTTTC. Residues: CASTRTYSGANVLTF.